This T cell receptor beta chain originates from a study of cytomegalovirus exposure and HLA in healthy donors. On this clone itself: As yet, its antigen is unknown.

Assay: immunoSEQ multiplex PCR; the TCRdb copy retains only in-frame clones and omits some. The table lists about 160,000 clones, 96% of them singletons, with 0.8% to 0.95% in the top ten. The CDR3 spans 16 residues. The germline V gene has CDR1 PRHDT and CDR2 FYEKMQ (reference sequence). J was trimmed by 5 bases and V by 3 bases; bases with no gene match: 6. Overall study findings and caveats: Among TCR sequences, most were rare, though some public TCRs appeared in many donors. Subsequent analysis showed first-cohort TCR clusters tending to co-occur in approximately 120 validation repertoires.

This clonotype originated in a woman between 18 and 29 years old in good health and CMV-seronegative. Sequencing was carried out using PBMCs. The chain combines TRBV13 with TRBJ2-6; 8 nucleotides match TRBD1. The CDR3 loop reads CASSFADRGRANVLTF. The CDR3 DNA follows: TGTGCCAGCAGCTTCGCAGACAGGGGCAGGGCCAACGTCCTGACTTTC.